This T cell receptor beta chain was retrieved from a study of blood T cell repertoires in COVID-19. Germline V gene sequence: CDR1 MGHRA, CDR2 YSYEKL. This CDR3 comprises 15 residues. V shed 4 bases and J 7 bases; nucleotides not matched to a gene: 9. Authors' methods: Estimation of nucleated cell counts was performed using reference gene primer amplification. Generated by immunoSEQ multiplex PCR, the TCRdb table keeps only in-frame clones and is missing some. V and J calls and clone size come straight from that table; D and trimming were deduced from the DNA. The table has approximately 210,000 clones, over 80% seen once.

This TCR derives from a woman in her seventies with active or convalescent COVID-19. Sequenced sample: peripheral blood. The J gene is TRBJ1-4, the V gene TRBV4-1; 7 positions match TRBD1. In DNA form, the CDR3 reads TGCGCCAGCAGCCGTACCGGGACAGAGACTGAAAAACTGTTTTTT. Amino acid sequence: CASSRTGTETEKLFF.